This T cell receptor (beta chain) originates from a study of OX40 agonist ivuxolimab in advanced cancers. Looking at the study overall: Partial responses were achieved by three patients, one with hepatocellular carcinoma and two with cutaneous melanoma. General study points: Clonal expansion from baseline to week 6 occurred in both CD4+ and CD8+ T cells.

The table came from immunoSEQ multiplex PCR; TCRdb's copy has only in-frame clones and leaves some out. The sample carries some 100,000 clones, just over 90% recorded once. Concerning this clone: The antigen is undetermined.

After removal of 1 base from V and 0 bases from J, the junction contained 4 bases not matched to a gene. Per germline, CDR1 KGHSH and CDR2 LQKENI. There are 18 residues in the CDR3. This chain connects TRBV18 to TRBJ2-6, with 9 bases aligning to TRBD1. The receptor was isolated from an adult with an advanced solid tumor such as melanoma, head and neck, liver or kidney cancer. The source was CD4+ or CD8+ T cells sorted from blood, collected in a trial of the OX40 agonist ivuxolimab. CDR3 in amino acids: CASSPQGQGTSGANVLTF. The CDR3 DNA sequence: TGTGCCAGCTCACCACAGGGACAGGGAACCTCTGGGGCCAACGTCCTGACTTTC.